The rows below give T cell receptor beta chains drawn from one sample of a study of CD8+ T cells in alopecia areata. Sequenced by immunoSEQ multiplex PCR; TCRdb stores in-frame clones only, minus some. The top ten clones hold roughly 1.8% of a sample with about 300,000 clones, roughly 50% of them seen once. This specimen consisted of CD4+ T cells sorted from blood, obtained at week 24, from a patient treated with tofacitinib. All receptors derive from a human donor with alopecia areata. Each CDR3 is given with its conserved first and last residue. A D gene is named only where the DNA matches it firmly. A row's size may be missing; if present it is once, few, many or a size class.

clone size: .
J gene: TRBJ2-5
V gene: TRBV5-6
D gene: TRBD2
CDR3 DNA: TGTGCCAGCAGTACAGCGGGGGGCAGGCAAGAGACCCAGTACTTC
CDR3 protein: CASSTAGGRQETQYF

clone size: .
J gene: TRBJ1-6
V gene: TRBV4-1
D gene: .
CDR3 DNA: TGCGCCAGCATTATGGACAGCTCCTATAATTCACCCCTCCACTTT
CDR3 protein: CASIMDSSYNSPLHF

clone size: .
J gene: TRBJ1-2
V gene: TRBV10-3
D gene: TRBD1
CDR3 DNA: TGTGCCATCAGCGTAGACCGGGACAGTTATATCGCCTTC
CDR3 protein: CAISVDRDSYIAF

clone size: .
J gene: TRBJ2-1
V gene: TRBV4-1
D gene: .
CDR3 DNA: TGCGCCAGCAGCCAGGCCCCCTTCGAAGGCAGAAATGAGCAGTTCTTC
CDR3 protein: CASSQAPFEGRNEQFF

clone size: .
J gene: TRBJ1-2
V gene: TRBV5-1
D gene: TRBD1
CDR3 DNA: TGCGCCAGCAGCACGAGAACTGGACAGGGAGGTCATGGCTACACCTTC
CDR3 protein: CASSTRTGQGGHGYTF

clone size: few
J gene: TRBJ2-1
V gene: TRBV7-6
D gene: .
CDR3 DNA: TGTGCCAGCAGCCTCGTTTTGTCAAATGAGCAGTTCTTC
CDR3 protein: CASSLVLSNEQFF

clone size: .
J gene: TRBJ2-1
V gene: TRBV20-1
D gene: TRBD1
CDR3 DNA: TGCAGTGCCAACCGGGACAGCCTCTTCTTC
CDR3 protein: CSANRDSLFF

clone size: once
J gene: TRBJ1-1
V gene: TRBV18
D gene: .
CDR3 DNA: TGTGCCAGCTCACCACGTAAAGACCTGAACACTGAAGCTTTCTTT
CDR3 protein: CASSPRKDLNTEAFF

clone size: .
J gene: TRBJ2-7
V gene: TRBV28
D gene: .
CDR3 DNA: TGTGCCAGCGGTTACCACAGGGTGGGATGGTCCTACGAGCAGTACTTC
CDR3 protein: CASGYHRVGWSYEQYF

clone size: .
J gene: TRBJ2-7
V gene: TRBV5-1
D gene: .
CDR3 DNA: TGCGCCAGCAGCTCGGGACTGGGCTACGAGCAGTACTTC
CDR3 protein: CASSSGLGYEQYF

clone size: .
J gene: TRBJ2-7
V gene: TRBV28
D gene: .
CDR3 DNA: TGTGCCAGCACCGCCTTGGGGCTAGTCTACGAGCAGTACTTC
CDR3 protein: CASTALGLVYEQYF

clone size: .
J gene: TRBJ2-5
V gene: TRBV5-1
D gene: TRBD2
CDR3 DNA: TGCGCCAGCAGCTTGGGGTGGACGCAGCGGGGGGAAGAGACCCAGTACTTC
CDR3 protein: CASSLGWTQRGEETQYF

clone size: .
J gene: TRBJ2-6
V gene: TRBV28
D gene: .
CDR3 DNA: TGTGCCAGCAGTTTACACAGACCCGGCGCCCCCACACCCTCTGGGGCCAACGTCCTGACTTTC
CDR3 protein: CASSLHRPGAPTPSGANVLTF

clone size: once
J gene: TRBJ2-4
V gene: TRBV5-6
D gene: .
CDR3 DNA: TGTGCCAGCAGCTTGGTAGTACTCGGGGATCCCAAAAACATTCAGTACTTC
CDR3 protein: CASSLVVLGDPKNIQYF

clone size: .
J gene: TRBJ1-1
V gene: TRBV5-4
D gene: .
CDR3 DNA: TGTGCCAGCAGCTTGAGCCAGAACACTGAAGCTTTCTTT
CDR3 protein: CASSLSQNTEAFF

clone size: .
J gene: TRBJ2-1
V gene: TRBV4-1
D gene: .
CDR3 DNA: TGCGCCAGCAGCCCTTATGAGACAGGCAATGAGCAGTTCTTC
CDR3 protein: CASSPYETGNEQFF

clone size: few
J gene: TRBJ2-3
V gene: TRBV11-3
D gene: .
CDR3 DNA: TGTGCCAGCAGCCCTCTCAGGGACACAGATACGCAGTATTTT
CDR3 protein: CASSPLRDTDTQYF

clone size: few
J gene: TRBJ2-5
V gene: TRBV7-6
D gene: .
CDR3 DNA: TGTGCCAGCAGCCTAGGCGGGGGCAGAGAGACCCAGTACTTC
CDR3 protein: CASSLGGGRETQYF

clone size: .
J gene: TRBJ2-7
V gene: TRBV7-2
D gene: .
CDR3 DNA: TGTGCCAGCAGCTTTGAAGAGCAGTACTTC
CDR3 protein: CASSFEEQYF

clone size: .
J gene: TRBJ1-2
V gene: TRBV5-6
D gene: .
CDR3 DNA: TGTGCCAGCAGCACGGGGGGCGTCTATGGCTACACCTTC
CDR3 protein: CASSTGGVYGYTF

clone size: .
J gene: TRBJ2-3
V gene: TRBV5-6
D gene: .
CDR3 DNA: TGTGCCAGCAGCTTGGCAACAGGTAGTGGTACGCAGTATTTT
CDR3 protein: CASSLATGSGTQYF

clone size: .
J gene: TRBJ1-5
V gene: TRBV5-1
D gene: .
CDR3 DNA: TGCGCCAGCAGCTTGGGAGGTAGCAATCAGCCCCAGCATTTT
CDR3 protein: CASSLGGSNQPQHF

clone size: .
J gene: TRBJ2-3
V gene: TRBV30
D gene: .
CDR3 DNA: TGTGCCTGGAGTGTAGGGGGAATTACTGATACGCAGTATTTT
CDR3 protein: CAWSVGGITDTQYF

clone size: .
J gene: TRBJ2-6
V gene: TRBV10-3
D gene: .
CDR3 DNA: TGTGCCATCAGTGAGGAGGGTCGTTCCGGGGCCAACGTCCTGACTTTC
CDR3 protein: CAISEEGRSGANVLTF

clone size: .
J gene: TRBJ2-1
V gene: TRBV5-1
D gene: .
CDR3 DNA: TGCGCCAGCAGCTTGGATACGAGCTCCTACAATGAGCAGTTCTTC
CDR3 protein: CASSLDTSSYNEQFF

clone size: few
J gene: TRBJ2-7
V gene: TRBV4-2
D gene: TRBD2
CDR3 DNA: TGTGCCAGCAGCCAAGCAGATAGCGGGGGGCCTATGAGGGAGCAGTACTTC
CDR3 protein: CASSQADSGGPMREQYF

clone size: .
J gene: TRBJ2-1
V gene: TRBV9
D gene: .
CDR3 DNA: TGTGCCAGCAGCGTAGGGGTGTACCATGAGCAGTTCTTC
CDR3 protein: CASSVGVYHEQFF

clone size: .
J gene: TRBJ2-6
V gene: TRBV5-1
D gene: .
CDR3 DNA: TGCGCCAGCAGCTCCTCGTTTGTAGCCAACGTCCTGACTTTC
CDR3 protein: CASSSSFVANVLTF

clone size: once
J gene: TRBJ2-1
V gene: TRBV5-1
D gene: TRBD1
CDR3 DNA: TGCGCCAGCAGCCGAGGGGCGACAGGGCGCGTCGATGAGCAGTTCTTC
CDR3 protein: CASSRGATGRVDEQFF

clone size: .
J gene: TRBJ2-1
V gene: TRBV29-1
D gene: TRBD1
CDR3 DNA: TGCAGTGGGACAGCCTACAATGAGCAGTTCTTC
CDR3 protein: CSGTAYNEQFF

clone size: .
J gene: TRBJ1-1
V gene: TRBV27
D gene: .
CDR3 DNA: TGTGCCAGCAGTGGAACAGGGTACACTGAAGCTTTCTTT
CDR3 protein: CASSGTGYTEAFF

clone size: once
J gene: TRBJ2-1
V gene: TRBV7-9
D gene: .
CDR3 DNA: TGTGCCAGCAGCCTCCCTGGGAGAGGGTACAATGAGCAGTTCTTC
CDR3 protein: CASSLPGRGYNEQFF

clone size: .
J gene: TRBJ1-6
V gene: TRBV14
D gene: .
CDR3 DNA: TGTGCCAGCAGCCGGGGGTGGGGACCGACGGGAAATTCACCCCTCCACTTT
CDR3 protein: CASSRGWGPTGNSPLHF

clone size: .
J gene: TRBJ2-2
V gene: TRBV7-2
D gene: .
CDR3 DNA: TGTGCCAGCAGCCTCAATGCAGGGTCGAACACCGGGGAGCTGTTTTTT
CDR3 protein: CASSLNAGSNTGELFF

clone size: .
J gene: TRBJ2-2
V gene: TRBV4-3
D gene: .
CDR3 DNA: TGCGCCAGCAGCCAGGGAATTGCCGGGGAGCTGTTTTTT
CDR3 protein: CASSQGIAGELFF

clone size: few
J gene: TRBJ1-1
V gene: TRBV30
D gene: .
CDR3 DNA: TGTGCCTGCCGGACTGTCCCTGGGACTGAAGCTTTCTTT
CDR3 protein: CACRTVPGTEAFF

clone size: .
J gene: TRBJ2-7
V gene: TRBV7-8
D gene: .
CDR3 DNA: TGTGCCAGCAGCTTAGAAGGATCCAGGGGAGCCTACGAGCAGTACTTC
CDR3 protein: CASSLEGSRGAYEQYF

clone size: .
J gene: TRBJ2-1
V gene: TRBV30
D gene: .
CDR3 DNA: TGTGCCTGGAGAGAAGAGACAAGGGCTAGTGAGCAGTTCTTC
CDR3 protein: CAWREETRASEQFF

clone size: once
J gene: TRBJ2-3
V gene: TRBV9
D gene: .
CDR3 DNA: TGTGCCAGCAGCGTGGGGGATACGCAGTATTTT
CDR3 protein: CASSVGDTQYF

clone size: few
J gene: TRBJ1-1
V gene: TRBV19
D gene: .
CDR3 DNA: TGTGCCAGTAGTATAAGGAACACTGAAGCTTTCTTT
CDR3 protein: CASSIRNTEAFF

clone size: .
J gene: TRBJ2-3
V gene: TRBV4-2
D gene: TRBD1
CDR3 DNA: TGTGCCAGCAGCCAGGTTCTGGGACAGGGGGGCACAGATACGCAGTATTTT
CDR3 protein: CASSQVLGQGGTDTQYF

clone size: .
J gene: TRBJ1-2
V gene: TRBV10-3
D gene: .
CDR3 DNA: TGTGCCATCAGTGAGTCGACGGAACAGAGTGGCTACACCTTC
CDR3 protein: CAISESTEQSGYTF